The text below deals with one T cell receptor beta chain. The antigen remains unidentified. Sequencing used immunoSEQ multiplex PCR; TCRdb keeps in-frame clones, though not all of them. The repertoire holds tens of thousands of clones, roughly 90% seen once, with 0.11% in the top ten. The CDR3 is 16 amino acids. V shed 4 bases, J shed 8 bases, and the junction held 12 bases outside the gene matches. Per germline, CDR1 SGHDN and CDR2 FVKESK. This entry comes from a study of graft-versus-host responses after intestinal transplantation. Turning to the study itself: Isolated intestinal, liver-intestinal, or multivisceral transplants were what recipients had. Study-level findings and limits: Subjects displaying graft-donor T cell macrochimerism possessed elevated graft-versus-host to host-versus-graft clonal ratios inside allografts.

The sequencing here drew on unstimulated CD4+ T cells sorted from spleen or lymph node cells, taken before intestinal transplant. The chain employs TRBV14 and TRBJ2-1, with 9 bases matching TRBD1. This TCR derives from a human donor who received an intestinal transplant. The DNA for the CDR3 is TGTGCCAGCAGCCGCTACACAGGGGGCGATTGGGATGAGCAGTTCTTC. Its protein is CASSRYTGGDWDEQFF.